The source of this TCR beta chain is a study of OX40 agonist ivuxolimab in advanced cancers. About the study: Earlier treatment with anti-PD-1, anti-PD-L1 or anti-CTLA-4 was permitted, and under 50% had received some.

Profiling relied on immunoSEQ multiplex PCR, and the TCRdb table lists in-frame clones only, not all of them. The data show about 66,000 clones, roughly 80% seen once. This CDR3 comprises 14 residues. CDR1 and CDR2 (germline): SGHNT, YENEEA. Trimming shortened V by 5 bases and J by 2 bases, and 12 bases separated the two germline ends. Autoimmune disease history or systemic immunosuppression led to patient exclusion. This TCR derives from an adult with an advanced solid tumor such as melanoma, head and neck, liver or kidney cancer. The material was CD4+ or CD8+ T cells sorted from blood, obtained in a trial of the OX40 agonist ivuxolimab. The V call is TRBV11-3, the J call TRBJ2-5, with a weak D call TRBD2 (5 bases). DNA for the CDR3: TGTGCCAGCAGCCGGTTACCGGGGCAAGAGACCCAGTACTTC. Residues: CASSRLPGQETQYF.